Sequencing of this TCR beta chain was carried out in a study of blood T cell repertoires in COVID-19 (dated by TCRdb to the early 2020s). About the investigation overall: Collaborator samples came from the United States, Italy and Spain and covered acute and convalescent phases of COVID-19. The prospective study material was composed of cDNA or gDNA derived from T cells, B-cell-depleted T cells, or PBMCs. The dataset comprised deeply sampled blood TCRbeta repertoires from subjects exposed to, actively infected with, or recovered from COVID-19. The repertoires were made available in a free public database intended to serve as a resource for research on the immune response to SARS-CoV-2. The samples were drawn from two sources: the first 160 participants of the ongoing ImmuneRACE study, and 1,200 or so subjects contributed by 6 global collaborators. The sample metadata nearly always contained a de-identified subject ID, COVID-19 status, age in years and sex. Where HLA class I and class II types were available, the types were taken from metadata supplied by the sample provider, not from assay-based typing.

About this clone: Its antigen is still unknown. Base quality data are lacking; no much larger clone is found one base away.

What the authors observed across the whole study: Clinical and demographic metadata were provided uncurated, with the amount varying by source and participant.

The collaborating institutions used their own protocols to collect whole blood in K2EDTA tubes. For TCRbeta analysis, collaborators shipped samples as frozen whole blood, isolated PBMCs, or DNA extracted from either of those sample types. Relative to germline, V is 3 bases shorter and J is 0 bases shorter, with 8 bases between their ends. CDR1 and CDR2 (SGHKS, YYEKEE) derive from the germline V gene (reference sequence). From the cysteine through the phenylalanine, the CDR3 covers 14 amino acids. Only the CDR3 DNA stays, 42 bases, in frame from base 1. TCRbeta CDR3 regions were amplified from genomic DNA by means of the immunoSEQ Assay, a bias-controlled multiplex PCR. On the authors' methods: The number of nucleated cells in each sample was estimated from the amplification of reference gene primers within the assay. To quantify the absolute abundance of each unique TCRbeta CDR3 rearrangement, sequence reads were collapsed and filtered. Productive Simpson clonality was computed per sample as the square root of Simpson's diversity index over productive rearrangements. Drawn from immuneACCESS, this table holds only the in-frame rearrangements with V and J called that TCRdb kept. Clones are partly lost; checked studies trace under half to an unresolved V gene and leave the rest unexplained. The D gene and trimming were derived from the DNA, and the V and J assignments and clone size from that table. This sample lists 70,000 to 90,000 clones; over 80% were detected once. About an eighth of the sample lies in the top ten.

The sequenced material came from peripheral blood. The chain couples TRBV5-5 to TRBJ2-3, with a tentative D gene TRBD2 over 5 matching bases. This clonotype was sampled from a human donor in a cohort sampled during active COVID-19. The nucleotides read TGTGCCAGCAGCTCTCGGACTAGCACAGATACGCAGTATTTT. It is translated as CASSSRTSTDTQYF. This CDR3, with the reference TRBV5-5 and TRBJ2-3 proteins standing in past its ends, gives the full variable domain DAGVTQSPTHLIKTRGQQVTLRCSPISGHKSVSWYQQVLGQGPQFIFQYYEKEERGRGNFPDRFSARQFPNYSSELNVNALLLGDSALYLCASSSRTSTDTQYFGPGTRLTVL.